This record concerns one T cell receptor beta chain sequence. Its target is not known. This CDR3 comprises 16 residues. Germline V gene lookup returns CDR1 PRHDT and CDR2 FYEKMQ (reference sequence). Between the trimmed V and J ends, which lost 5 bases and 4 bases, there was a span of 21 bases. This entry is derived from a study of lymphopenia after photon versus proton radiotherapy. Study observations and caveats: Better survival with proton therapy was suggested as possible, not demonstrated.

TCRdb keeps only in-frame clones here, not all; method: immunoSEQ multiplex PCR. The sample yields about 16,000 clones, 85% to 90% seen once. This receptor was taken from a man between 65 and 85 years old with pancreatic cancer. The source material was peripheral blood, sampled from a patient treated with proton-based radiotherapy. The chain uses TRBV13 and TRBJ2-7; D possibly corresponds to TRBD2 (6 bases). CDR3 nucleotides: TGTGCCAGCAGCCTGGTCAACCGGGACTCCAAATACGAGCAGTACTTC. It specifies CASSLVNRDSKYEQYF.